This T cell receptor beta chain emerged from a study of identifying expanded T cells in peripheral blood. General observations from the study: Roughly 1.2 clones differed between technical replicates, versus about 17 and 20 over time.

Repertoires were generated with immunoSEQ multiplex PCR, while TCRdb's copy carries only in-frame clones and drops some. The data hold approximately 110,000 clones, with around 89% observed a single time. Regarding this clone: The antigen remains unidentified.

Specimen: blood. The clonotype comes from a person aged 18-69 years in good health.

The CDR3 DNA sequence: TGTGCCAGCAGCTTTAACATGGCCTCTGGAAACACCATATATTTT. Translation: CASSFNMASGNTIYF. The rearrangement links TRBV7-2 to TRBJ1-3; D not resolved. The CDR3 is 15 residues long. Germline values: CDR1 SGHTA, CDR2 FQGNSA. Trimming stripped 3 bases from V and 0 bases from J, with 9 bases between.